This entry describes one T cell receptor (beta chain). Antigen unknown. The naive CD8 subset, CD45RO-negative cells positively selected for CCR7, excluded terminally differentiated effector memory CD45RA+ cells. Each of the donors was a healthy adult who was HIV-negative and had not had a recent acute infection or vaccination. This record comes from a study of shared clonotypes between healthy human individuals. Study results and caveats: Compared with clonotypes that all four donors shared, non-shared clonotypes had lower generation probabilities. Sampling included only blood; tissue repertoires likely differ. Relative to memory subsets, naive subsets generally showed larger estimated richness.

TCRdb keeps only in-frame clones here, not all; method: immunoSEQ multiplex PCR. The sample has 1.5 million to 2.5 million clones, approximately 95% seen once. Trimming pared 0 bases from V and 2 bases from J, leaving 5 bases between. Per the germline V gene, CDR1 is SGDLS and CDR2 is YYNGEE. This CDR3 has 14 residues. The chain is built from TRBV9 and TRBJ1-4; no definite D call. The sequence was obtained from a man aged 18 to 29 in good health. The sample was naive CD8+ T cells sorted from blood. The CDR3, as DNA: TGTGCCAGCAGCGTAGAGGATACTAATGAAAAACTGTTTTTT. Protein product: CASSVEDTNEKLFF.